This TCR beta chain is drawn from a study of post-analysis software for immune sequencing data. Points from the study as a whole: The normalized Chao1 diversity of multiple sclerosis patients was significantly lower than that of controls.

Presence of unique molecular identifiers characterized the TCR beta cDNA libraries. TCRdb reanalysed the PCR reads using MiXCR and keeps one entry per CDR3 protein. The data contain 350,000 to 500,000 distinct CDR3 sequences, approximately 38% of them singletons. This clonotype was counted a few times. Its antigen is as yet unknown. The receptor was derived from a girl aged 2-10 years with multiple sclerosis. The sequencing sample was made of blood.

The CDR3 region has the DNA TGCAGTGCTAGACGGGGAGCATCAGGCACAGATACGCAGTATTTT. This translates into CSARRGASGTDTQYF. The chain is built from TRBV20-1 and TRBJ2-3, with a tentative D call TRBD2 (5 bases). Germline CDR1 and CDR2: DFQATT and SNEGSKA (reference sequence). The CDR3 extends over 15 amino acids. Trimming left V 2 bases short and J 1 base short, with 13 bases between.